This TCR beta chain was profiled in a study of blood T cell repertoires in COVID-19. Overall study context: Samples representing acute and convalescent COVID-19 were sourced from the United States, Italy and Spain. T cells, B-cell-depleted T cells, or PBMCs provided the cDNA or gDNA that served as material.

In the authors' methods: Reference gene primer amplification gave nucleated cell count estimates. Using immunoSEQ multiplex PCR, the repertoire was profiled, and TCRdb retains in-frame clones only, with some absent. The DNA gave D and trimming, while V, J and clone size come from that table. The data contain some 450,000 clones, about nine tenths of them singletons. This clone appeared a few times. Germline V gives CDR1 LNHDA, CDR2 SQIVND (reference sequence). CDR3 length equals 13 residues. Trimming removed 7 bases at V and 0 bases at J, with 9 bases between. The source of this sequence is a woman between 45 and 65 years old with COVID-19, enrolled during active disease. Material for sequencing was peripheral blood. The chain is built from TRBV19 and TRBJ1-2; weak D call: TRBD1 (5 bases). This CDR3 is CASNLGPNYGYTF. The CDR3 coding sequence is TGTGCCAGTAATCTGGGGCCTAACTATGGCTACACCTTC.